This T cell receptor (beta chain) came from a study of T-cell memory formation after mild COVID-19. This CDR3 comprises 14 residues. The V end lost 3 bases, the J end lost 4 bases, and 9 bases lay between the germline ends. 5'RACE with constant-segment primers yielded barcoded, UMI-tagged TCR alpha and TCR beta cDNA libraries. Each CDR3 protein is one row after TCRdb ran MiXCR on the 5' RACE reads. The sample carries about 400,000 distinct CDR3 sequences, about 24% recorded once. Sample: PBMCs or a T cell subset sorted from them (not recorded which). The J gene is TRBJ1-4, the V gene TRBV12-3 or TRBV12-4, with TRBD1 as a possible D gene (6 bases). The source is an adult woman who had mild COVID-19 (a few samples of this study predate the infection). Cell type and time point are not known. For the CDR3, the DNA is TGTGCCAGCAGTTTTGCCAGGGGTAATGAAAAACTGTTTTTT. Its translation: CASSFARGNEKLFF.